This TCR beta chain was observed in a study of blood T cell repertoires in COVID-19. Study at large: Donors in the United States, Italy and Spain gave samples during acute or convalescent COVID-19.

In the study's own analysis: From reference gene primer amplification, estimates of nucleated cell counts were derived. The protocol was immunoSEQ multiplex PCR, while the TCRdb copy is restricted to in-frame clones and leaves out a portion. For V, J and clone size, that table is used; D and trimming come from the DNA. The table has approximately 96,000 clones, roughly 90% seen once; the top ten hold 2.9%. The germline V gene encodes CDR1 MDHEN and CDR2 SYDVKM. The CDR3 has 16 amino acids. V was clipped by 3 bases and J by 4 bases, with 18 bases between them. The chain joins TRBV28 to TRBJ2-5; TRBD1 might be the D (5 bases). This TCR came from a woman at least 80 years old with acute or convalescent COVID-19. Specimen: peripheral blood. CDR3 sequence (DNA): TGTGCCAGCAGTTTTTCTAAGGGGCACGCAGGAGAGACCCAGTACTTC. Its protein is CASSFSKGHAGETQYF.